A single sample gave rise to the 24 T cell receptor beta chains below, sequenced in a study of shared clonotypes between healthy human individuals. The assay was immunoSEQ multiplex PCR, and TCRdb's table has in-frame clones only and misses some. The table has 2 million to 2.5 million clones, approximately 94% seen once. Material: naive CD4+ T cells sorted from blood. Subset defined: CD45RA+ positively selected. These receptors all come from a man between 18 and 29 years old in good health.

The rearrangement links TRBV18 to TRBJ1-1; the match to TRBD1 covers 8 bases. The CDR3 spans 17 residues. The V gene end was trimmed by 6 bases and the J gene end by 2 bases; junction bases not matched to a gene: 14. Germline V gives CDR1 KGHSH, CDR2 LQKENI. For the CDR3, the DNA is TGTGCCAGCTCCCCAAACGGGGGCAGGGGGCGAAACACTGAAGCTTTCTTT. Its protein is CASSPNGGRGRNTEAFF.

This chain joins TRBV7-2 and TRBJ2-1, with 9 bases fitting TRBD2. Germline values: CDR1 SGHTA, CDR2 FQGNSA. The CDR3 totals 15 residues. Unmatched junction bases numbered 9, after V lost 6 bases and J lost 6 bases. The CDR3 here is CASRGAGGKGNEQFF. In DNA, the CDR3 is TGTGCCAGCAGAGGAGCGGGAGGAAAGGGCAATGAGCAGTTCTTC.

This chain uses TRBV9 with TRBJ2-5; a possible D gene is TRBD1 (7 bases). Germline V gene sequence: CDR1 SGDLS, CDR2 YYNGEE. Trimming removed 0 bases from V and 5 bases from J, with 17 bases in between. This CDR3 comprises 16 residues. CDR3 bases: TGTGCCAGCAGCGTAGGGCTGGAGGGGGCGTGGGAGACCCAGTACTTC. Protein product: CASSVGLEGAWETQYF. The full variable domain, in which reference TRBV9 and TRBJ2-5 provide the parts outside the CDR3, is DSGVTQTPKHLITATGQRVTLRCSPRSGDLSVYWYQQSLDQGLQFLIQYYNGEERAKGNILERFSAQQFPDLHSELNLSSLELGDSALYFCASSVGLEGAWETQYFGPGTRLLVL.

The CDR3 region is CASRNRDRGTYEQYF. CDR3 nucleotides: TGTGCCAGCAGGAACCGGGACAGGGGCACCTACGAGCAGTACTTC. The rearrangement uses TRBV6-5 and TRBJ2-7, with 10 bases identical to TRBD1. The length of the CDR3 is 15 residues. CDR1 and CDR2 from the germline V gene are MNHEY and SVGAGI. V was pared by 6 bases and J by 2 bases, with 7 bases of the junction left unmatched.

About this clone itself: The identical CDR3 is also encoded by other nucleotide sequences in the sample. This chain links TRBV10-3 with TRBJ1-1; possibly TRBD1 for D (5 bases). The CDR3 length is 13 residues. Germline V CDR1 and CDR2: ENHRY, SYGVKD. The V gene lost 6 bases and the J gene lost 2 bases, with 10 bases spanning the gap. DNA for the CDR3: TGTGCCATCAGCGGGGGAGGAAACACTGAAGCTTTCTTT. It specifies CAISGGGNTEAFF.

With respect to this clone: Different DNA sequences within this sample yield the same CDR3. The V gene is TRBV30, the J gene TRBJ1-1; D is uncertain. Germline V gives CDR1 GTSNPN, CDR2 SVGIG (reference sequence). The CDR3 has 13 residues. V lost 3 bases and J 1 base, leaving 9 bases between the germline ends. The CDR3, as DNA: TGTGCCTGGAGGTCCCAGGCGAACACTGAAGCTTTCTTT. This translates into CAWRSQANTEAFF.

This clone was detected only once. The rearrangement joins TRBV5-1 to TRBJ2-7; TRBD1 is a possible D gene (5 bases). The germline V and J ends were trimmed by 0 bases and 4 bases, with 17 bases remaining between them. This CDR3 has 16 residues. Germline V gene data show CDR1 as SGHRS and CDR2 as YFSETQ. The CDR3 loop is CASSLVFDSAEYEQYF. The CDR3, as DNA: TGCGCCAGCAGCTTGGTGTTTGACAGCGCCGAATACGAGCAGTACTTC. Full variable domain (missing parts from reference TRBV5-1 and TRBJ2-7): KAGVTQTPRYLIKTRGQQVTLSCSPISGHRSVSWYQQTPGQGLQFLFEYFSETQRNKGNFPGRFSGRQFSNSRSEMNVSTLELGDSALYLCASSLVFDSAEYEQYFGPGTRLTVT.

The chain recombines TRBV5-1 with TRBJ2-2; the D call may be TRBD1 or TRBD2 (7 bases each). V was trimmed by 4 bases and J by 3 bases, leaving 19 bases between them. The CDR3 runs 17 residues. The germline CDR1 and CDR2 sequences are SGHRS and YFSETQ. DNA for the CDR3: TGCGCCAGCAGCCCATCCGACAGGGAGGGGGACACCGGGGAGCTGTTTTTT. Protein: CASSPSDREGDTGELFF.

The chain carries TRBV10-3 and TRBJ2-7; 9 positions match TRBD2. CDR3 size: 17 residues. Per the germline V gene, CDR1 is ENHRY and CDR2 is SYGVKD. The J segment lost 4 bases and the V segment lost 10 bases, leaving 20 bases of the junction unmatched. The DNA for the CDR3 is TGTGCCACCTCGAGCCTAGCGGGACCAAATGGAAAGTACGAGCAGTACTTC. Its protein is CATSSLAGPNGKYEQYF.

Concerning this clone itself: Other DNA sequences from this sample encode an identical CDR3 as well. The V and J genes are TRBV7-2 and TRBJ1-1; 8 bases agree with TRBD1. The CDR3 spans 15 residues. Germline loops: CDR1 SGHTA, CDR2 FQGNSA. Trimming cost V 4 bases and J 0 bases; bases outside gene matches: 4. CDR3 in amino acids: CASSSLTGVNTEAFF. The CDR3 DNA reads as TGTGCCAGCAGCTCATTGACAGGGGTGAACACTGAAGCTTTCTTT.

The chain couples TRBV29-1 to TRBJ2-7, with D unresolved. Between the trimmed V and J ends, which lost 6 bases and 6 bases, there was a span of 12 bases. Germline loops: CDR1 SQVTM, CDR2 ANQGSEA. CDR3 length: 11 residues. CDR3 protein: CSVLWEFEQYF. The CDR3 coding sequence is TGCAGCGTCCTCTGGGAATTCGAGCAGTACTTC.

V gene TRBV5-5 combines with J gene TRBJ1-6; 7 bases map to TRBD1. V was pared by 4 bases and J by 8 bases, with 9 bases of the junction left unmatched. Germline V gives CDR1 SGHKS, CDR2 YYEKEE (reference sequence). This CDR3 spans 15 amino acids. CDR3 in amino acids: CASSPRTGHDSPLHF. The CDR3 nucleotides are TGTGCCAGCAGCCCCCGGACAGGCCATGATTCACCCCTCCACTTT.

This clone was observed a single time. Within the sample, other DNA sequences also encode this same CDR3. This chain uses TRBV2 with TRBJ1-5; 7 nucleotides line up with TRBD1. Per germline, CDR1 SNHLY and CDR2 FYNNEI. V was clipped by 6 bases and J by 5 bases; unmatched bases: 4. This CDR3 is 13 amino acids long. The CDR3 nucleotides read TGTGCCAGCAGAAGAGACAGGGATCAGCCCCAGCATTTT. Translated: CASRRDRDQPQHF.

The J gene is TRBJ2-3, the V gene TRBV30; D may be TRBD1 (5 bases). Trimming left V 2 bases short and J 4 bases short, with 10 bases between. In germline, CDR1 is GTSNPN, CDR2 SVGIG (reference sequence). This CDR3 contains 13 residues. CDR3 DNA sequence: TGTGCCTGGAGTAAGGGGTTGGCAGATACGCAGTATTTT. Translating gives CAWSKGLADTQYF.

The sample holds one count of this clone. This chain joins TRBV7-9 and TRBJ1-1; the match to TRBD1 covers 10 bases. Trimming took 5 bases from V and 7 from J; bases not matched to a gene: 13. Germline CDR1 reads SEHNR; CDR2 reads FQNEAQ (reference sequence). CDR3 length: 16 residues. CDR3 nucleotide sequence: TGTGCCAGCAGCCCCCGACAGGGGGCGCAGACGGGTGAAGCTTTCTTT. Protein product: CASSPRQGAQTGEAFF.

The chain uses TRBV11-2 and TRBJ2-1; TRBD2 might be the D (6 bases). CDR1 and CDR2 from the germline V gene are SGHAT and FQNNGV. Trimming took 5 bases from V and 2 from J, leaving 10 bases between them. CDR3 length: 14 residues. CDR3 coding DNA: TGTGCCAGCAGCCCCGGAGGGCCCTACAATGAGCAGTTCTTC. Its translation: CASSPGGPYNEQFF.

DNA for the CDR3: TGTGCCAGCAGCTTGGCGGGACTAGCGGGCCCGGGGGGGACCCAGTACTTC. Translating it yields CASSLAGLAGPGGTQYF. The chain uses TRBV5-6 and TRBJ2-5, with 12 bases that match TRBD2. The ends lost 0 bases at V and 7 bases at J; junction bases unmatched: 10. Germline CDR1 is SGHDT and CDR2 is YYEEEE. This CDR3 spans 17 amino acids. Variable domain in full (rest from reference TRBV5-6 and TRBJ2-5): DAGVTQSPTHLIKTRGQQVTLRCSPKSGHDTVSWYQQALGQGPQFIFQYYEEEERQRGNFPDRFSGHQFPNYSSELNVNALLLGDSALYLCASSLAGLAGPGGTQYFGPGTRLLVL.

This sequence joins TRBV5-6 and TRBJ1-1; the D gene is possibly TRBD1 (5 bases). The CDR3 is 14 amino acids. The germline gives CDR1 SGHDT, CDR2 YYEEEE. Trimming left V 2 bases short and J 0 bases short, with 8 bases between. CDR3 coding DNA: TGTGCCAGCAGCTTTGACAGACTGAACACTGAAGCTTTCTTT. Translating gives CASSFDRLNTEAFF.

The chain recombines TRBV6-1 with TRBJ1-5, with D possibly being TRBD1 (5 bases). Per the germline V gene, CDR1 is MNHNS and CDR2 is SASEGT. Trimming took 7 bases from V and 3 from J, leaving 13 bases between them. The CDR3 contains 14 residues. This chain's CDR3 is CASTLQATNQPQHF. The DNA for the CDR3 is TGTGCCAGCACCTTACAGGCGACCAATCAGCCCCAGCATTTT.

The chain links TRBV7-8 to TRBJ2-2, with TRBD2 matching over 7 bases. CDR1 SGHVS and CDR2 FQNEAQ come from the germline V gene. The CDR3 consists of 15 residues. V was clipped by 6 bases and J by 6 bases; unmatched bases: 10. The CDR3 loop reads CASRPRGSGSGELFF. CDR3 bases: TGTGCCAGCAGGCCCCGTGGTAGCGGGTCCGGGGAGCTGTTTTTT.

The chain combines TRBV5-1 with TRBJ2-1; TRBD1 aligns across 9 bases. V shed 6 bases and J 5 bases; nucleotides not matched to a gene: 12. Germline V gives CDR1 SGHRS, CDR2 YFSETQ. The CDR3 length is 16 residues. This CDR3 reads CASNEPGQGLNNEQFF. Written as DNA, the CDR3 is TGCGCCAGCAACGAACCGGGACAGGGCTTAAACAATGAGCAGTTCTTC.

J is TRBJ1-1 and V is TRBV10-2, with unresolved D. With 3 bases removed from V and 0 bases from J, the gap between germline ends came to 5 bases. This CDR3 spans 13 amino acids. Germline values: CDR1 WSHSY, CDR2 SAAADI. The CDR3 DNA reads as TGCGCCAGCAGTGACAACATGAACACTGAAGCTTTCTTT. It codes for CASSDNMNTEAFF.

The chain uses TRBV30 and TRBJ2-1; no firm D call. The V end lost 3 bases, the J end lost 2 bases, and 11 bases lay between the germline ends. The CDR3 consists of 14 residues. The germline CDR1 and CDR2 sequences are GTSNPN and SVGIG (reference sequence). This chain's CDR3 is CAWRAGAAYNEQFF. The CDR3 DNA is TGTGCCTGGAGGGCAGGAGCAGCCTACAATGAGCAGTTCTTC. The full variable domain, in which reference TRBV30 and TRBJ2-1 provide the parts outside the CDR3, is SQTIHQWPATLVQPVGSPLSLECTVEGTSNPNLYWYRQAAGRGLQLLFYSVGIGQISSEVPQNLSASRPQDRQFILSSKKLLLSDSGFYLCAWRAGAAYNEQFFGPGTRLTVL.

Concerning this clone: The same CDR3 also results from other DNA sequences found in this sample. The CDR3 DNA is TGTGCCAGCAGTAGGGACAACTACGAGCAGTACTTC. Encoded protein: CASSRDNYEQYF. The chain uses TRBV6-5 and TRBJ2-7; D possibly corresponds to TRBD1 (6 bases). V lost 5 bases and J lost 3, with 8 bases in between. Germline V lookup: CDR1 MNHEY, CDR2 SVGAGI. This CDR3 has 12 residues.